Shown below are 17 T cell receptor beta chains from a single sample sequenced in a study of T cell responses to AZD1222 COVID-19 vaccine. The assay was immunoSEQ multiplex PCR, and TCRdb's table has in-frame clones only and misses some. This table holds approximately 150,000 clones, about 86% found once. The sequences come from peripheral blood, collected 28 days after the second AZD1222 dose. These receptors were taken from an adult who received the AZD1222 COVID-19 vaccine.

The chain is built from TRBV11-2 and TRBJ2-7; no clear D gene. CDR1 and CDR2 (germline): SGHAT, FQNNGV. The CDR3 sequence is 15 residues long. The V end was cut by 1 base, the J end by 0 bases, with 10 bases between. In nucleotides, the CDR3 is TGTGCCAGCAGCTTAGTGGGGATAGGCTCCTACGAGCAGTACTTC. Translated, it gives CASSLVGIGSYEQYF.

The chain recombines TRBV5-1 with TRBJ1-2; D remains unclear. Germline V lookup: CDR1 SGHRS, CDR2 YFSETQ. Trimming removed 4 bases at V and 0 bases at J, with 10 bases between. This CDR3 comprises 14 residues. CDR3 DNA sequence: TGCGCCAGCAGCGAGGGCACCCCTAACTATGGCTACACCTTC. Translated: CASSEGTPNYGYTF.

This chain uses TRBV2 with TRBJ1-6, with TRBD1 matching over 10 bases. V lost 10 bases and J lost 9; bases outside the gene matches: 9. Germline lookup yields CDR1 SNHLY and CDR2 FYNNEI. This CDR3 spans 14 amino acids. The CDR3 loop is CATLGDRGRSPLHF. In nucleotides, the CDR3 is TGTGCCACCCTCGGGGACAGGGGACGTTCACCCCTCCACTTT.

This chain links TRBV15 with TRBJ1-5, with unresolved D. The CDR3 length is 13 residues. Germline V CDR1 and CDR2: LNHNV, YYDKDF (reference sequence). The germline V and J ends were trimmed by 5 bases and 3 bases, with 8 bases remaining between them. CDR3 bases: TGTGCCACCAGCGGGCAGCTCAATCAGCCCCAGCATTTT. Its translation: CATSGQLNQPQHF.

The chain combines TRBV29-1 with TRBJ2-7, with a weak D call TRBD2 (7 bases). This CDR3 region has 15 residues. Germline values: CDR1 SQVTM, CDR2 ANQGSEA. Trimming took off 0 bases at V and 4 bases at J, with 16 bases between the two ends. CDR3 coding DNA: TGCAGCGTTGAAGAAAATGGGGGGGCTCGGTACGAGCAGTACTTC. This encodes CSVEENGGARYEQYF.

The rearrangement joins TRBV5-4 to TRBJ1-2, with D possibly matching TRBD1 (6 bases). Germline values: CDR1 SGHNT, CDR2 YYREEE (reference sequence). This CDR3 spans 19 amino acids. Between the trimmed V and J ends, which lost 3 bases and 4 bases, there was a span of 28 bases. This chain's CDR3 is CASSSQTPGTRAGGYGYTF. The CDR3 DNA sequence: TGTGCCAGCAGCTCACAGACCCCCGGGACAAGGGCAGGCGGCTATGGCTACACCTTC.

About this clone: Other DNA sequences of this sample code for an identical CDR3. The chain combines TRBV7-2 with TRBJ1-5, with D unclear. The germline V gene encodes CDR1 SGHTA and CDR2 FQGNSA. Trimming stripped 5 bases from V and 2 bases from J, with 7 bases between. The CDR3 covers 13 residues. CDR3 protein: CASSGRGNQPQHF. CDR3 bases: TGTGCCAGCAGCGGGAGGGGCAATCAGCCCCAGCATTTT.

The J gene is TRBJ1-4, the V gene TRBV19, with 10 bases identical to TRBD1. V trimming: 1 base; J trimming: 8 bases; junction bases outside the gene matches: 4. The CDR3 is made up of 15 amino acids. Germline V lookup: CDR1 LNHDA, CDR2 SQIVND (reference sequence). CDR3 loop: CASSIGGTGAEKLFF. In nucleotides, the CDR3 is TGTGCCAGTAGTATAGGGGGGACAGGGGCGGAAAAACTGTTTTTT.

This chain uses TRBV4-1 with TRBJ1-5; D is undetermined. The CDR3 totals 14 residues. V was clipped by 0 bases and J by 9 bases, with 12 bases between them. Germline V CDR1 and CDR2: MGHRA, YSYEKL. The CDR3 reads CASSQDGRERPQHF. CDR3 DNA: TGCGCCAGCAGCCAAGACGGAAGGGAAAGGCCCCAGCATTTT.

The sample holds a few counts of this clone. The chain links TRBV6-5 to TRBJ1-1; a weak D match, TRBD1 (6 bases). This CDR3 has 13 residues. Germline lookup yields CDR1 MNHEY and CDR2 SVGAGI. The V end was cut by 8 bases, the J end by 8 bases, with 18 bases between. CDR3 coding DNA: TGTGCCAGCGGGGGGCCGTGGATCGAAGAAGCTTTCTTT. Protein sequence: CASGGPWIEEAFF.

The chain is built from TRBV4-2 and TRBJ1-2, with D perhaps TRBD1 (6 bases). The CDR3 consists of 17 residues. V lost 0 bases and J lost 3, with 17 bases in between. CDR1 and CDR2 (germline): LGHNA, YNFKEQ. In DNA form, the CDR3 reads TGTGCCAGCAGCCAAGACCTCTTCGCCAGGGGCGACTATGGCTACACCTTC. As protein: CASSQDLFARGDYGYTF.

The chain carries TRBV11-2 and TRBJ2-5; a weak D match, TRBD1 (5 bases). With 1 base removed from V and 7 bases from J, the gap between germline ends came to 13 bases. The V gene's germline CDR1 is SGHAT and CDR2 FQNNGV. This CDR3 has 14 residues. CDR3 sequence: CASSLVAGSGTQYF. The CDR3 nucleotides read TGTGCCAGCAGCTTAGTAGCAGGGTCGGGGACCCAGTACTTC.

The chain joins TRBV7-2 to TRBJ2-7; TRBD2 aligns across 11 bases. Germline trimming cut 2 bases from V and 8 bases from J; bases unmatched to any gene: 11. This CDR3 has 16 residues. Germline CDR1 SGHTA, CDR2 FQGNSA. The CDR3 spells CASSLPGLADSRKQYF. In nucleotides, the CDR3 is TGTGCCAGCAGCTTACCGGGACTAGCGGACTCTCGGAAGCAGTACTTC.

The V gene is TRBV20-1, the J gene TRBJ2-1; 9 bases line up with TRBD2. V was pared by 3 bases and J by 7 bases, with 7 bases of the junction left unmatched. Per the germline V gene, CDR1 is DFQATT and CDR2 is SNEGSKA (reference sequence). The CDR3 runs 14 residues. Here the CDR3 DNA reads TGCAGTGCTAGTCGAGCGGGAGGTTGGAATGAGCAGTTCTTC. This codes for CSASRAGGWNEQFF.

The chain has TRBV29-1 and TRBJ2-2; TRBD2 matches 8 bases. The germline CDR1 and CDR2 sequences are SQVTM and ANQGSEA. The CDR3 runs 14 residues. After removal of 7 bases from V and 6 bases from J, the junction contained 10 bases not matched to a gene. The CDR3 DNA reads as TGCAGCGGAGGTTCAAGCGGGAGCCCCGGGGAGCTGTTTTTT. Translated, it gives CSGGSSGSPGELFF.

The rearrangement links TRBV18 to TRBJ2-5; D is uncertain. This CDR3 is 13 amino acids long. In germline, CDR1 is KGHSH, CDR2 LQKENI. Trimming left V 4 bases short and J 2 bases short, with 8 bases between. The CDR3 region is CASSQVSQETQYF. DNA for the CDR3: TGTGCCAGCTCACAGGTATCGCAAGAGACCCAGTACTTC.

V usage is TRBV29-1 and J usage is TRBJ1-2; D is unclear. The CDR3 runs 11 residues. The V and J ends lost 0 bases and 2 bases respectively, with 1 base between them. Germline V lookup: CDR1 SQVTM, CDR2 ANQGSEA. CDR3 residues: CSVEENYGYTF. CDR3 sequence (DNA): TGCAGCGTTGAAGAGAACTATGGCTACACCTTC.